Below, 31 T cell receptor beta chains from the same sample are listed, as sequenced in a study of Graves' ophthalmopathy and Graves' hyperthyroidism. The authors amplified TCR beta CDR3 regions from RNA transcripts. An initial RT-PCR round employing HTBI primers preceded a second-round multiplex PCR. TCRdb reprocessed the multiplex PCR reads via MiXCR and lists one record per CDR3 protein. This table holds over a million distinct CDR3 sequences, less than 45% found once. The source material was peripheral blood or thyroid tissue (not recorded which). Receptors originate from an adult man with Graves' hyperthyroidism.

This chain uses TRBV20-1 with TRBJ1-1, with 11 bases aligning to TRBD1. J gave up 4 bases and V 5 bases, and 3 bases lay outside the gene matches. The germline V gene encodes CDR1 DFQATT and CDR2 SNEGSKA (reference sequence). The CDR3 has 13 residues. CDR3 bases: TGCAGTGCTTGGACAGGGGGCGGCACTGAAGCTTTCTTT. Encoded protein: CSAWTGGGTEAFF.

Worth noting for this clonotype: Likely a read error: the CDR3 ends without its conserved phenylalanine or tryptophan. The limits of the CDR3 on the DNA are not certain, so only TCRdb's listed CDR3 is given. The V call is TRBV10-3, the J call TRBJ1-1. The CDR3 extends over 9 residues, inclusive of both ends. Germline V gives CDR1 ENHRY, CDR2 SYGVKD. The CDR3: CAISESIGR.

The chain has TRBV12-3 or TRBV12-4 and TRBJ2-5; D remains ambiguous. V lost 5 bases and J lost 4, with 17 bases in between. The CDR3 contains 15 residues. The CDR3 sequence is CASSTPGVVGETQYF. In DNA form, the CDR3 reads TGTGCCAGCAGTACACCTGGGGTCGTGGGAGAGACCCAGTACTTC.

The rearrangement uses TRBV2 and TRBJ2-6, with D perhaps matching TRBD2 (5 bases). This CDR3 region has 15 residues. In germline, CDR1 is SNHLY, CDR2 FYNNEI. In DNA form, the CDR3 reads TGTGCAACCGGGATTTACCGCTCTGGGGCCAACGTCCTGACTTTC. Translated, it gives CATGIYRSGANVLTF.

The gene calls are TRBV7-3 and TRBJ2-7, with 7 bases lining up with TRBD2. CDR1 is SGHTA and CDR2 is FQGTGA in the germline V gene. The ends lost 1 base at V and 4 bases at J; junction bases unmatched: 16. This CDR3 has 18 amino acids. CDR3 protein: CASSLNPTLGAGPYEQYF. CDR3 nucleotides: TGTGCCAGCAGCTTAAACCCCACCTTAGGAGCGGGACCATACGAGCAGTACTTC. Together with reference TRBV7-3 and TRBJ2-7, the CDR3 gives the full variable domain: GAGVSQTPSNKVTEKGKYVELRCDPISGHTALYWYRQSLGQGPEFLIYFQGTGAADDSGLPNDRFFAVRPEGSVSTLKIQRTERGDSAVYLCASSLNPTLGAGPYEQYFGPGTRLTVT.

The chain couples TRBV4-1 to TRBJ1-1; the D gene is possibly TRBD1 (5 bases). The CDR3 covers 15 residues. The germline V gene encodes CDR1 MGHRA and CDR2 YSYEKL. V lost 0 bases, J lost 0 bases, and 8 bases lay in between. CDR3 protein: CASSQEPGLNTEAFF. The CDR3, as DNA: TGCGCCAGCAGCCAAGAGCCGGGGCTGAACACTGAAGCTTTCTTT.

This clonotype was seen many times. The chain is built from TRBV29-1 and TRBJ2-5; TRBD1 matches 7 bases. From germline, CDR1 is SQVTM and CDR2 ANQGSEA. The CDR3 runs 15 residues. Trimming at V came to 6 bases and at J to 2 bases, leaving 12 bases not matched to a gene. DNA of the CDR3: TGCAGCGTCATAGGGGGCAGCGAGGGACAAGAGACCCAGTACTTC. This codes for CSVIGGSEGQETQYF.

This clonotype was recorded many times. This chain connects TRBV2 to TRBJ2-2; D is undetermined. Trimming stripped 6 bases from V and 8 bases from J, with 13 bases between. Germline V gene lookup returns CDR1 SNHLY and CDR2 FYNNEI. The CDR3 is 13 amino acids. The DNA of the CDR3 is TGTGCCAGCAGGTTGGCAGGCCAGGGGGAGCTGTTTTTT. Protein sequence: CASRLAGQGELFF.

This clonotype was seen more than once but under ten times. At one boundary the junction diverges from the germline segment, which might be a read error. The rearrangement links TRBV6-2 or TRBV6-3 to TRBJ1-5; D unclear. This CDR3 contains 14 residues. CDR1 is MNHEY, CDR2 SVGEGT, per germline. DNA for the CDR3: TGTGCCGGCAGTTACTCCAATTTATTTGATCCCCAGCATTTT. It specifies CAGSYSNLFDPQHF.

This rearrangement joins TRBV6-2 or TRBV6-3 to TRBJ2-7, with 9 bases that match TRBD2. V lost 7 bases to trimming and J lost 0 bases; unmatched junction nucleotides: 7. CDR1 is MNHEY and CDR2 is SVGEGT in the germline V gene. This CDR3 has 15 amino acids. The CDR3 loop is CASTPLAGNSYEQYF. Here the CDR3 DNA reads TGTGCCAGCACCCCCCTAGCGGGGAACTCCTACGAGCAGTACTTC.

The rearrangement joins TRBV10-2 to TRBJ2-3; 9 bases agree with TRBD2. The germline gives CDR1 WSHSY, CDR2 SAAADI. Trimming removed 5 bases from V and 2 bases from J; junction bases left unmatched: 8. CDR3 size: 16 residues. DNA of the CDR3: TGCGCCAGCAGTCGACTAGCGGACACGGACACAGATACGCAGTATTTT. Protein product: CASSRLADTDTDTQYF.

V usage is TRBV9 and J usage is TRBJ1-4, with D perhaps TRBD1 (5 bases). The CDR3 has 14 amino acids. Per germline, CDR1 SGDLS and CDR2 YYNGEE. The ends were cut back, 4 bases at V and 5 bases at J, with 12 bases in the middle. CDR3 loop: CASSLGDQNEKLFF. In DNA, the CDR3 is TGTGCCAGCAGCCTCGGGGACCAAAATGAAAAACTGTTTTTT.

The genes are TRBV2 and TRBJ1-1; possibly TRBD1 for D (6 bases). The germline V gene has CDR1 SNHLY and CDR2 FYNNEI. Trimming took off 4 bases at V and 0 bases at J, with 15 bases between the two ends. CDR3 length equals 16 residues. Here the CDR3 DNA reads TGTGCCAGCAGTGTAAACCGACAGGTTATGAACACTGAAGCTTTCTTT. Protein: CASSVNRQVMNTEAFF.

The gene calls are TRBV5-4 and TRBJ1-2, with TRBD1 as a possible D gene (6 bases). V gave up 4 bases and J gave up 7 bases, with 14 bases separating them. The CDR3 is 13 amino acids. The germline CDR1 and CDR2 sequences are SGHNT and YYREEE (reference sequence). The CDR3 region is CASSRDNWVGYTF. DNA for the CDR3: TGTGCCAGCAGCCGGGACAACTGGGTTGGCTACACCTTC.

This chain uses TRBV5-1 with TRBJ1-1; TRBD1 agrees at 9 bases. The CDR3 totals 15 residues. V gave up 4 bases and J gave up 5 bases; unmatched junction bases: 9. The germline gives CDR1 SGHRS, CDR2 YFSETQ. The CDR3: CASSVTQGAGTEAFF. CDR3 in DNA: TGCGCCAGCAGCGTCACACAGGGGGCTGGAACTGAAGCTTTCTTT.

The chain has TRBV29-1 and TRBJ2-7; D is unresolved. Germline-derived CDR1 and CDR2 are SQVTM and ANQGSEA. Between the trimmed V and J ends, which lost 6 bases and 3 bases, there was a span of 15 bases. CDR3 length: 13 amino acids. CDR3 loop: CSVSRGRIYEQYF. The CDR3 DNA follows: TGCAGCGTCAGCAGAGGACGGATCTACGAGCAGTACTTC.

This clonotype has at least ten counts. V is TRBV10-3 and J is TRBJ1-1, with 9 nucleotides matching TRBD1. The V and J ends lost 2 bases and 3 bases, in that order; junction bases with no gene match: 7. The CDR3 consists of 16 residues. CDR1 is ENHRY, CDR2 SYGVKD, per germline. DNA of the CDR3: TGTGCCATCAGTGAGACCTGGACAGGGGATTACACTGAAGCTTTCTTT. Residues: CAISETWTGDYTEAFF.

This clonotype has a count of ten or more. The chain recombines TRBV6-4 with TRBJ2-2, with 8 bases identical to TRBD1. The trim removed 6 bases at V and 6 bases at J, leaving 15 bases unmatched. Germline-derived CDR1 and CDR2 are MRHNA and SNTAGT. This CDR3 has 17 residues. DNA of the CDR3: TGTGCCAGCAGCCCTCCGGGACAGGACATTGGCCCCGGGGAGCTGTTTTTT. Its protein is CASSPPGQDIGPGELFF.

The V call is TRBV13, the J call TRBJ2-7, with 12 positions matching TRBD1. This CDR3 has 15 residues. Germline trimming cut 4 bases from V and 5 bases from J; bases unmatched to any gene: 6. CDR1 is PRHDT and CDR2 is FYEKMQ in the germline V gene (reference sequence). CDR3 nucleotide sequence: TGTGCCAGCAGCTCCCGGGACAGGGGGCTCCACGAGCAGTACTTC. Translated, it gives CASSSRDRGLHEQYF.

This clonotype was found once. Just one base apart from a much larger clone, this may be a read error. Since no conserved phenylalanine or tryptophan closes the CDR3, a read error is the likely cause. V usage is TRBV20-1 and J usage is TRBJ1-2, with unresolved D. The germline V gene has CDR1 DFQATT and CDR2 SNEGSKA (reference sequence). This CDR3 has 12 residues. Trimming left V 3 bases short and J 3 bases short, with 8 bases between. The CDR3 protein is CSASTRHYGYTL. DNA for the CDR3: TGCAGTGCTAGTACCAGACACTATGGCTACACCCTC.

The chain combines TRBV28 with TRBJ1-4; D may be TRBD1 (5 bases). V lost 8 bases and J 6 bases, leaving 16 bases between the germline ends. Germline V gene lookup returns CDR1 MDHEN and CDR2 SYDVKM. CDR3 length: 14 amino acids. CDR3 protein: CASVTGTDYEKLFF. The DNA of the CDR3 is TGTGCCAGCGTGACCGGGACCGATTATGAAAAACTGTTTTTT.

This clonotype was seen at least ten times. CDR3 loop: CASSQEGSLGGVTAFF. In DNA form, the CDR3 reads TGTGCCAGCAGCCAAGAAGGCTCGTTGGGGGGGGTAACAGCTTTCTTT. The rearrangement uses TRBV14 and TRBJ1-1, with TRBD1 as a possible D gene (5 bases). Germline CDR1 is SGHDN and CDR2 is FVKESK. V was pared by 0 bases and J by 10 bases, with 21 bases between. The CDR3 runs 16 residues. Full variable domain (outside the CDR3, taken from reference TRBV14 and TRBJ1-1): EAGVTQFPSHSVIEKGQTVTLRCDPISGHDNLYWYRRVMGKEIKFLLHFVKESKQDESGMPNNRFLAERTGGTYSTLKVQPAELEDSGVYFCASSQEGSLGGVTAFFGQGTRLTVV.

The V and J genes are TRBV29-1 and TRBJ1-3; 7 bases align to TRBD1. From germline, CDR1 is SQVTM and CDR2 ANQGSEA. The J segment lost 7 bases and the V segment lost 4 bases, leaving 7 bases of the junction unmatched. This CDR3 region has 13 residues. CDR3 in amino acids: CSVGGTEMNTIYF. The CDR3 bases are TGCAGCGTTGGCGGGACAGAGATGAACACCATATATTTT.

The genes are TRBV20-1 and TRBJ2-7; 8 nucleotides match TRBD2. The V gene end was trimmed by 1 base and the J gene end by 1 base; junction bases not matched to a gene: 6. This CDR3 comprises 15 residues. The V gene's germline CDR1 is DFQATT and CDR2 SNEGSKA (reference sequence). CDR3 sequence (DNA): TGCAGTGCTAGAGGGTTCGGGGGGGGATCCTACGAGCAGTACTTC. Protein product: CSARGFGGGSYEQYF.

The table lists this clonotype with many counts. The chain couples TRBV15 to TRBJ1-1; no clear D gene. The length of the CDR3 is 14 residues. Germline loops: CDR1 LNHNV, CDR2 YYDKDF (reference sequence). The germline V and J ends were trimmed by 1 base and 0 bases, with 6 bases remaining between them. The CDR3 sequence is CATSRARMNTEAFF. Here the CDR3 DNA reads TGTGCCACCAGCAGAGCACGGATGAACACTGAAGCTTTCTTT. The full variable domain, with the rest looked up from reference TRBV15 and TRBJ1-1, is DAMVIQNPRYQVTQFGKPVTLSCSQTLNHNVMYWYQQKSSQAPKLLFHYYDKDFNNEADTPDNFQSRRPNTSFCFLDIRSPGLGDTAMYLCATSRARMNTEAFFGQGTRLTVV.

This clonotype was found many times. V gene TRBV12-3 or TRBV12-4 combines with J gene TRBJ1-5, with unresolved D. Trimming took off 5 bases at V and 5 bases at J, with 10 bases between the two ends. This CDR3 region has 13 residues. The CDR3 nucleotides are TGTGCCAGCAGTAAAGGGAGTTATCAGCCCCAGCATTTT. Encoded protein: CASSKGSYQPQHF.

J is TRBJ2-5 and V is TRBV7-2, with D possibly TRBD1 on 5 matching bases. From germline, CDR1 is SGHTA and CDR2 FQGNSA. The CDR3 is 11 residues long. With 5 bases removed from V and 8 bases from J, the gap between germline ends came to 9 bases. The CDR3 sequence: CASSVDTTQYF. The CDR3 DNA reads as TGTGCCAGCAGCGTGGACACAACCCAGTACTTC.

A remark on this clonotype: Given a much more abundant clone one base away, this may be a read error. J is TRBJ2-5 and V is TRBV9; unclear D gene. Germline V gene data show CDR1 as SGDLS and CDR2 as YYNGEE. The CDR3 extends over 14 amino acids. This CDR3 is CDSSVGPQLATQYF. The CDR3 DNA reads TGTGACAGCAGCGTAGGACCACAGCTGGCGACCCAGTACTTC.

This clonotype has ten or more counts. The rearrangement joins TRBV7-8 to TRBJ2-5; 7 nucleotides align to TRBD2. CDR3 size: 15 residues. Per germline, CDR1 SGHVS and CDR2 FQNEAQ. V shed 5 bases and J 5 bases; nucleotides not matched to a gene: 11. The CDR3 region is CASSKRGGVGETQYF. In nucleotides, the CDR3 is TGTGCCAGCAGCAAGCGGGGCGGGGTCGGGGAGACCCAGTACTTC.

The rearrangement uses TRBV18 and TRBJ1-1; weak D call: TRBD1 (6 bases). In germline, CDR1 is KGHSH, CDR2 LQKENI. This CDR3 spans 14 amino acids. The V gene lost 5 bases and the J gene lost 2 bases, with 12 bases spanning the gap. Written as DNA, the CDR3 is TGTGCCAGCTCAGATGTACAGGGTAACACTGAAGCTTTCTTT. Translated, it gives CASSDVQGNTEAFF.

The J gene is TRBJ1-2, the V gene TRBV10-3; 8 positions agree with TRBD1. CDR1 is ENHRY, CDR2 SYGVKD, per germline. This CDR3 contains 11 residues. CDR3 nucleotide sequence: TGTGCTAGAGACAGGGGCGGAGGCTACACCTTC. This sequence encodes CARDRGGGYTF.